The source of this T cell receptor beta chain is a study of T cells after yellow fever vaccination. As concerns this clonotype: Its antigen is unidentified.

Study-wide findings and caveats: Post-booster repertoires again held most primary-vaccination clones (about 96% CD4, roughly 88% CD8). Of the clonotypes, a small share occurred in both CD4 and CD8 compartments.

The CDR3 has 15 amino acids. Germline CDR1 is SEHNR and CDR2 is FQNEAQ (reference sequence). V was cut by 0 bases and J by 4 bases, with 10 bases left in between. Synthesis of TCR cDNA relied on 5'RACE template switching, which attached a universal primer site and UMIs. TCRdb reprocessed the 5' RACE reads via MiXCR and lists one record per CDR3 protein. The sample shows hundreds of thousands of distinct CDR3 sequences, approximately 10% of them seen only once. The origin of this receptor is a man between 18 and 29 years old who received the YFV17D yellow fever vaccine. The sample here was PBMCs, taken on the day of the first yellow fever vaccination. The chain uses TRBV7-9 and TRBJ1-5; D gene ambiguous. The CDR3 nucleotides read TGTGCCAGCAGCTTAGCAGGTTTGGGTAATCAGCCCCAGCATTTT. Translated, it gives CASSLAGLGNQPQHF.